The clone carrying this T cell receptor (beta chain) was found many times. What it binds is unknown. Study-wide results and caveats: The TCR gene usage of tumor memory CD4+ T cells clustered together with blood and lymph node memory CD4+ cells and with lymph node naive CD4+ cells.

Germline V gene data show CDR1 as DFQATT and CDR2 as SNEGSKA (reference sequence). V shed 5 bases, J shed 6 bases, and the junction held 6 bases outside the gene matches. The CDR3 sequence is 13 residues long. One entry per CDR3 protein, called by TCRdb with MiXCR from the 5' RACE reads. The sample consists of fewer than 65,000 distinct CDR3 sequences, roughly 20% of them appearing once. Cells sorted as Tregs were CD4+, CD25+ and CD127-/low. The source material was tumor-infiltrating Tregs sorted from the breast tumor. The chain joins TRBV20-1 to TRBJ1-2; TRBD1 agrees at 10 bases. The TCR sequence derives from a female donor with breast cancer. This CDR3 reads CSALRDRGHGYTF. CDR3 nucleotide sequence: TGCAGTGCTCTCCGGGACAGGGGACATGGCTACACCTTC.